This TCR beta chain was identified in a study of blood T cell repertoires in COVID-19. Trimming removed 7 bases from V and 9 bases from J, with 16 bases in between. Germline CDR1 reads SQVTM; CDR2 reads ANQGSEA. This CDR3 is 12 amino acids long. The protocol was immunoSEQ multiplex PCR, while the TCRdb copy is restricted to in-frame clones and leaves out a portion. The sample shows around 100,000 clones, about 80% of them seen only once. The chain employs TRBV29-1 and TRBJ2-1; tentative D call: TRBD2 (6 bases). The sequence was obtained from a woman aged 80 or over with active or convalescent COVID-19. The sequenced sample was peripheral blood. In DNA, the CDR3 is TGCAGCGGCGGCCTGCGGGACGGTGAGCAGTTCTTC. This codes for CSGGLRDGEQFF.